These 21 T cell receptor beta chains were sequenced from one sample in a study of early T cells in non-severe SARS-CoV-2 infection. One entry per CDR3 protein, called by TCRdb with MiXCR from the 5' RACE reads. The table includes some 80,000 distinct CDR3 sequences, less than 5.5% detected once. The sample here was whole blood, taken at baseline. The receptors stem from an adult who was a healthcare worker with PCR-confirmed SARS-CoV-2 infection or an uninfected control (not recorded which).

This clonotype was counted at least ten times. The chain combines TRBV6-5 with TRBJ1-1; 9 bases line up with TRBD1. CDR1 MNHEY and CDR2 SVGAGI come from the germline V gene. Losses at the gene ends were 7 bases for V and 5 bases for J; bases not matched to a gene: 8. The CDR3 has 14 amino acids. CDR3 nucleotides: TGTGCCAGCATTCTGGGACAGGGTGGTACTGAAGCTTTCTTT. It specifies CASILGQGGTEAFF.

The CDR3 DNA follows: TGTGCCAGTAGTCTGGCGGGAGGGATCTACGAGCAGTACTTC. Amino acid sequence: CASSLAGGIYEQYF. The chain combines TRBV19 with TRBJ2-7; 9 bases are shared with TRBD2. This CDR3 comprises 14 residues. The junction had 5 bases not matched to a gene; V was cut back by 5 bases and J by 3 bases. CDR1 LNHDA and CDR2 SQIVND come from the germline V gene (reference sequence).

The chain is built from TRBV10-2 and TRBJ1-1, with D perhaps matching TRBD1 (6 bases). Trimming stripped 1 base from V and 1 base from J, with 7 bases between. Germline lookup yields CDR1 WSHSY and CDR2 SAAADI. This CDR3 comprises 14 residues. In DNA, the CDR3 is TGCGCCAGCAGTGAGTGGGGGGCGAACACTGAAGCTTTCTTT. It encodes CASSEWGANTEAFF.

Ten or more counts support this clonotype. This sequence joins TRBV28 and TRBJ1-1; D call uncertain. The CDR3 has 11 residues. Looked up from germline, CDR1 is MDHEN and CDR2 is SYDVKM. The V end was cut by 7 bases, the J end by 7 bases, with 10 bases between. The CDR3 region has the DNA TGTGCCAGCAATTCCCCCGGTGAAGCTTTCTTT. It is translated as CASNSPGEAFF.

This clonotype was seen at least ten times. This rearrangement joins TRBV6-2 or TRBV6-3 to TRBJ2-3; no firm D call. The V end lost 6 bases, the J end lost 8 bases, and 12 bases lay between the germline ends. CDR3 length: 12 amino acids. Germline V gene sequence: CDR1 MNHEY, CDR2 SVGEGT. CDR3 region: CASSPSSPTQYF. CDR3 DNA sequence: TGTGCCAGCAGCCCCAGTTCCCCTACGCAGTATTTT.

This clonotype was counted at least ten times. The chain links TRBV6-9 to TRBJ2-7; 7 bases match TRBD1. Germline CDR1 reads MNHGY; CDR2 reads SVAAGI. The length of the CDR3 is 12 residues. Trimming at V came to 10 bases and at J to 4 bases, leaving 7 bases not matched to a gene. In nucleotides, the CDR3 is TGTGCCACCAGACAGGGAACGTACGAGCAGTACTTC. Translation: CATRQGTYEQYF.

Many counts were recorded for this clonotype. This chain uses TRBV29-1 with TRBJ1-1, with TRBD1 matching over 7 bases. Germline CDR1 and CDR2: SQVTM and ANQGSEA. There are 14 residues in the CDR3. V dropped 4 bases and J dropped 4; count of bases not matched to a gene: 9. CDR3 sequence (DNA): TGCAGCGTTGCAATGAGGGGGCTGAGCACTGAAGCTTTCTTT. Its translation is CSVAMRGLSTEAFF.

This clonotype occurred a few times. Written as DNA, the CDR3 is TGTGCCAGCAGTTACGGCTCGGGCAGCCCTAGCGGCTACACCTTC. It is translated as CASSYGSGSPSGYTF. This chain connects TRBV6-2 or TRBV6-3 to TRBJ1-2; D unresolved. The germline V gene encodes CDR1 MNHEY and CDR2 SVGEGT. The CDR3 totals 15 residues. The ends were cut back, 2 bases at V and 8 bases at J, with 18 bases in the middle.

This clonotype was seen only a few times. This chain uses TRBV7-2 with TRBJ1-2, with D perhaps matching TRBD1 (6 bases). Looked up from germline, CDR1 is SGHTA and CDR2 is FQGNSA. There are 17 residues in the CDR3. V shed 1 base and J shed 5 bases, with 20 bases lying between them. The CDR3 nucleotides are TGTGCCAGCAGCTTAGTGCCTCGGGGGCAGGGTGGATATGGCTACACCTTC. This codes for CASSLVPRGQGGYGYTF.

This clonotype was observed at least ten times. This sequence joins TRBV11-2 and TRBJ1-6, with TRBD1 matching over 7 bases. The CDR3 sequence is 15 residues long. V shed 5 bases, J shed 10 bases, and the junction held 11 bases outside the gene matches. Germline CDR1 and CDR2: SGHAT and FQNNGV. The CDR3 region has the DNA TGTGCCAGCAGCCCTTTGAGGGGGCAGAGGTCACCCCTCCACTTT. It is translated as CASSPLRGQRSPLHF.

The sample holds a few counts of this clonotype. This sequence joins TRBV5-1 and TRBJ2-1, with TRBD2 identical over 11 bases. Trimming removed 4 bases from V and 10 bases from J; junction bases left unmatched: 13. Germline lookup yields CDR1 SGHRS and CDR2 YFSETQ. The CDR3 loop spans 16 amino acids. The CDR3 nucleotides read TGCGCCAGCAGCGGACATACTAGCGGGAGTGTGAACGAGCAGTTCTTC. Its protein is CASSGHTSGSVNEQFF.

This clonotype was detected a few times. This chain joins TRBV20-1 and TRBJ1-1; D call uncertain. The V gene's germline CDR1 is DFQATT and CDR2 SNEGSKA (reference sequence). Trimming removed 6 bases from V and 1 base from J, with 15 bases in between. The CDR3 consists of 14 residues. Here the CDR3 reads CSAPDGGQNTEAFF. DNA for the CDR3: TGCAGTGCCCCGGATGGCGGGCAGAACACTGAAGCTTTCTTT.

The chain uses TRBV14 and TRBJ2-1, with D tentatively TRBD2 (6 bases). V gave up 0 bases and J gave up 5 bases, with 11 bases separating them. This CDR3 is built from 15 residues. Germline CDR1 is SGHDN and CDR2 is FVKESK. CDR3 sequence reads: CASSQDRTKHNEQFF. The CDR3 DNA follows: TGTGCCAGCAGCCAAGACAGGACTAAACACAATGAGCAGTTCTTC. Full variable domain (outside the CDR3, taken from reference TRBV14 and TRBJ2-1): EAGVTQFPSHSVIEKGQTVTLRCDPISGHDNLYWYRRVMGKEIKFLLHFVKESKQDESGMPNNRFLAERTGGTYSTLKVQPAELEDSGVYFCASSQDRTKHNEQFFGPGTRLTVL.

This CDR3 is CARSLGLEGANEQFF. The CDR3 DNA is TGTGCCAGAAGCTTGGGGCTAGAGGGGGCGAATGAGCAGTTCTTC. The gene calls are TRBV5-3 and TRBJ2-1; TRBD1 aligns across 7 bases. TRBV5-3 is an open reading frame, and its role is uncertain. The CDR3 spans 15 residues. The V gene end was trimmed by 0 bases and the J gene end by 7 bases; junction bases not matched to a gene: 7.

A few counts support this clonotype. V usage is TRBV3-1 and J usage is TRBJ1-1; a weak D match, TRBD1 (6 bases). Germline V gives CDR1 LGHDT, CDR2 YNNKEL (reference sequence). Trimming left V 0 bases short and J 6 bases short, with 14 bases between. The CDR3 is 15 amino acids. The DNA of the CDR3 is TGTGCCAGCAGCCAAGATAGTGGGGGCCTGGCTGAAGCTTTCTTT. This translates into CASSQDSGGLAEAFF.

This clonotype occurred many times. V gene TRBV3-1 combines with J gene TRBJ2-3; a weak D match, TRBD2 (5 bases). The ends were cut back, 5 bases at V and 4 bases at J, with 10 bases in the middle. The length of the CDR3 is 13 residues. CDR1 and CDR2 (germline): LGHDT, YNNKEL (reference sequence). CDR3 sequence reads: CASSIGVSDTQYF. Written as DNA, the CDR3 is TGTGCCAGCAGCATCGGGGTTTCAGATACGCAGTATTTT.

This clonotype was seen ten or more times. This chain joins TRBV10-1 and TRBJ2-7; TRBD2 agrees at 13 bases. With 8 bases clipped from V and 4 bases from J, the junction kept 8 bases outside the gene matches. From germline, CDR1 is WNHNN and CDR2 SYGVQD (reference sequence). There are 15 residues in the CDR3. The CDR3 region has the DNA TGCGCCAGCGGGAGGACTAGCGGGAGACTTTACGAGCAGTACTTC. As protein: CASGRTSGRLYEQYF.

This clonotype has a count of ten or more. The chain uses TRBV5-1 and TRBJ2-1, with 16 bases matching TRBD2. With V trimmed by 6 bases and J by 8 bases, 8 bases remained unmatched. The germline CDR1 and CDR2 sequences are SGHRS and YFSETQ. This CDR3 is built from 16 residues. In nucleotides, the CDR3 is TGCGCCAGCACAGCGGGACTAGCGGGAGGGCCGGATGAGCAGTTCTTC. Translation gives CASTAGLAGGPDEQFF. The full variable domain, in which reference TRBV5-1 and TRBJ2-1 provide the parts outside the CDR3, is KAGVTQTPRYLIKTRGQQVTLSCSPISGHRSVSWYQQTPGQGLQFLFEYFSETQRNKGNFPGRFSGRQFSNSRSEMNVSTLELGDSALYLCASTAGLAGGPDEQFFGPGTRLTVL.

At least ten counts were recorded for this clonotype. V is TRBV5-1 and J is TRBJ2-1, with 7 positions matching TRBD2. After removal of 1 base from V and 0 bases from J, the junction contained 4 bases not matched to a gene. Germline V gives CDR1 SGHRS, CDR2 YFSETQ. The CDR3 has 16 residues. The CDR3 DNA sequence: TGCGCCAGCAGCTTGTTTAGCGGGTACTCCTACAATGAGCAGTTCTTC. Its translation: CASSLFSGYSYNEQFF.

This clonotype was counted between two and nine times. The rearrangement links TRBV27 to TRBJ2-1, with TRBD2 identical over 9 bases. The CDR3 runs 18 residues. Germline CDR1 and CDR2: MNHEY and SMNVEV (reference sequence). The V segment lost 2 bases and the J segment 5 bases; nucleotides outside the gene matches: 13. The CDR3 bases are TGTGCCAGCAGTTTAGCGGGACTAGCATCCCAAAACAACAATGAGCAGTTCTTC. As protein: CASSLAGLASQNNNEQFF.

CDR3 sequence reads: CASSSGFSGGETQYF. The CDR3 DNA follows: TGTGCCAGCAGCTCAGGGTTTAGCGGGGGAGAGACCCAGTACTTC. The chain combines TRBV11-3 with TRBJ2-5; 9 bases agree with TRBD2. The germline V gene encodes CDR1 SGHNT and CDR2 YENEEA. CDR3 size: 15 residues. Germline trimming cut 4 bases from V and 4 bases from J; bases unmatched to any gene: 7.